A selection of T cell receptor beta chains follows, all from one sample in a study of blood T cell repertoires in COVID-19. Assay: immunoSEQ multiplex PCR; the TCRdb copy retains only in-frame clones and omits some. The table records about 190,000 clones, more than 85% of them present only once. Material: PBMCs or T cells enriched from blood (not recorded which). These receptors all come from a woman aged 40 to 50 in a cohort exposed to, infected with or recovered from COVID-19 (not recorded which). Each CDR3 is given with its conserved first and last residue. The order of the fields is J gene, D gene, clone size, V gene, CDR3 DNA, CDR3 protein. D genes are given only for firm matches. Clone sizes are given selectively: once, few, many, or a class where the clone is expanded.

TRBJ2-7,TRBD2,NA,TRBV4-2,TGTGCCAGCAGCCAAGGCGTTAGCGGGACCTACGAGCAGTACTTC,CASSQGVSGTYEQYF
TRBJ1-5,NA,few,TRBV9,TGTGCCAGCAGCCACGACAGTTATCAGCCCCAGCATTTT,CASSHDSYQPQHF
TRBJ2-7,NA,few,TRBV4-3,TGCGCCAGCAGCCAAGAGCTTGGCACCTACGAGCAGTACTTC,CASSQELGTYEQYF
TRBJ2-7,TRBD2,NA,TRBV3-1/TRBV3-2,TGTGCCAGCAGCCCATTAACTAGCGGGGGCCACTCCTACGAGCAGTACTTC,CASSPLTSGGHSYEQYF
TRBJ2-5,TRBD2,NA,TRBV5-4,TGTGCCAGCAGCTTACTAGCGGAGAGACAAGAGACCCAGTACTTC,CASSLLAERQETQYF
TRBJ1-6,TRBD1,NA,TRBV18,TGTGCCAGCTCACCAAACCGCATCGGGACAGGGGATAATTCACCCCTCCACTTT,CASSPNRIGTGDNSPLHF
TRBJ2-1,NA,NA,TRBV5-1,TGCGCCAGCAGCTCCCAGGGCTCCTACAATGAGCAGTTCTTC,CASSSQGSYNEQFF
TRBJ2-1,NA,NA,TRBV2,TGTGCCAGCAACGGGGGATCCGACAATGAGCAGTTCTTC,CASNGGSDNEQFF
TRBJ2-7,TRBD1,NA,TRBV6-4,TGTGCCAGCAGTATGGGACAGGGGGCGTCCTACGAGCAGTACTTC,CASSMGQGASYEQYF
TRBJ1-1,NA,once,TRBV7-9,TGTGCCAGCAGCTTCCTGTCTCGGCCGGGAGAAGCTTTCTTT,CASSFLSRPGEAFF
TRBJ2-7,TRBD2,NA,TRBV7-2,TGTGCCAGCAGCTTAAGAGCGGGGGGGCACTCCTACGAGCAGTACTTC,CASSLRAGGHSYEQYF
TRBJ2-3,TRBD2,NA,TRBV15,TGTGCCACCAGCAGAAAGACGAAGCGGGGGCACACAGATACGCAGTATTTT,CATSRKTKRGHTDTQYF
TRBJ1-2,NA,few,TRBV5-4,TGTGCCAGCAGCTTGAGGGGGGGCGTCTATGGCTACACCTTC,CASSLRGGVYGYTF
TRBJ2-7,TRBD1,NA,TRBV7-9,TGTGCCAGCAGCTTAGCGGACAGGGGCTACGAGCAGTACTTC,CASSLADRGYEQYF
TRBJ1-2,TRBD1,NA,TRBV7-9,TGTGCCAGCAGCTTATTGAGGGGGCGCTTTGGCTACACCTTC,CASSLLRGRFGYTF
TRBJ2-4,NA,NA,TRBV6-2/TRBV6-3,TGTGCCAGCAGTGGACGAGACTCCGGTGGAGGAAACATTCAGTACTTC,CASSGRDSGGGNIQYF
TRBJ2-7,NA,NA,TRBV11-2,TGTGCCAGCAGCTTAGTTGTCGGGGGCGAGCAGTACTTC,CASSLVVGGEQYF
TRBJ1-1,NA,NA,TRBV5-4,TGTGCCAGCAGCGGAACGACAGAGACTGAAGCTTTCTTT,CASSGTTETEAFF
TRBJ2-2,NA,NA,TRBV29-1,TGCAGCGTTGAGTACAGGGAGGGCACCGGGGAGCTGTTTTTT,CSVEYREGTGELFF
TRBJ2-2,NA,few,TRBV12-3/TRBV12-4,TGTGCCAGCACCAACCCAGGGTCCCGGGAGCTGTTTTTT,CASTNPGSRELFF
TRBJ1-1,NA,NA,TRBV10-1,TGCGCCAGCAGTGAAGCAGGGGTGAACACTGAAGCTTTCTTT,CASSEAGVNTEAFF
TRBJ2-7,NA,NA,TRBV5-4,TGTGCCAGCAGCTTGGGGGAGGGGGGAAGCTCCTACGAGCAGTACTTC,CASSLGEGGSSYEQYF
TRBJ1-2,TRBD1,NA,TRBV18,TGTGCCAGCTCACCACAAGAGGCACAGGGGGCGAAGAAATATGGCTACACCTTC,CASSPQEAQGAKKYGYTF
TRBJ1-6,TRBD1,NA,TRBV18,TGTGCCAGCTCAGCGGGACAGGATAATTCACCCCTCCACTTT,CASSAGQDNSPLHF
TRBJ1-5,NA,NA,TRBV27,TGTGCCAGCAGTTGGGCGAGCAATCAGCCCCAGCATTTT,CASSWASNQPQHF
TRBJ1-4,NA,NA,TRBV6-6,TGTGCCAGCAGTTACTCGGCAGGGGTGGATGAAAAACTGTTTTTT,CASSYSAGVDEKLFF
TRBJ1-5,NA,NA,TRBV7-8,TGTGCCAGCAGCCACGCCAGGGATTATCAGCCCCAGCATTTT,CASSHARDYQPQHF
TRBJ1-5,NA,few,TRBV7-2,TGTGCCAGCAGCTTAGATTTCAGGGCCCATCAGCCCCAGCATTTT,CASSLDFRAHQPQHF
TRBJ1-1,TRBD1,NA,TRBV6-5,TGTGCCAGCAGTTACGCAGGGGGGTTGGTAGCTTTCTTT,CASSYAGGLVAFF
TRBJ2-1,TRBD1,NA,TRBV15,TGTGCCACCAGCAGAGAGGACAGGGGGTACAATGAGCAGTTCTTC,CATSREDRGYNEQFF
TRBJ1-1,NA,few,TRBV4-2,TGTGCCAGCAGCACCCGACCAGGGGAGGGCACTGAAGCTTTCTTT,CASSTRPGEGTEAFF
TRBJ2-7,TRBD2,NA,TRBV6-5,TGTGCCAGCAGGACTCGGCGGGAGGGCTACGAGCAGTACTTC,CASRTRREGYEQYF
TRBJ1-6,TRBD1,NA,TRBV15,TGTGCCACCAGCTTTGGACAGGGGGCTTACGGGTCACCCCTCCACTTT,CATSFGQGAYGSPLHF
TRBJ2-7,NA,few,TRBV5-5,TGTGCCAGCAGCTTCGGAGACTCCTACGAGCAGTACTTC,CASSFGDSYEQYF
TRBJ2-1,NA,NA,TRBV11-3,TGTGCCAGCAGCTTTTTGCGCGGATCTGCCCTCAATGAGCAGTTCTTC,CASSFLRGSALNEQFF
TRBJ2-1,TRBD2,NA,TRBV7-6,TGTGCCAGCAGCCCTCCTGGACTAGCGGGACGCAATGAGCAGTTCTTC,CASSPPGLAGRNEQFF
TRBJ2-3,TRBD2,once,TRBV7-8,TGTGCCAGCAGCTTCGTGGGTCGGGAGGGCCAAGATACGCAGTATTTT,CASSFVGREGQDTQYF
TRBJ2-5,TRBD2,NA,TRBV30,TGTGCCTGGAGTGCTGGCGGGGGTCCGCAGTACTTC,CAWSAGGGPQYF
TRBJ2-7,TRBD1,NA,TRBV12-5,TGTGCTAGTGGTTTGGGGGCAGGGGGCCGGGGCGAGCAGTACTTC,CASGLGAGGRGEQYF
TRBJ1-2,TRBD1,NA,TRBV6-5,TGTGCCAGCAGTTACGGGACAGGGAAAGGCTACACCTTC,CASSYGTGKGYTF
TRBJ2-7,TRBD2,NA,TRBV19,TGTGCCAGTAGAATGACTAGCGGGATCTCTCGGGAGCAGTACTTC,CASRMTSGISREQYF
TRBJ2-1,NA,NA,TRBV11-3,TGTGCCAGCAGCTTAGTTCGAAGCGGCAATTCCTACAATGAGCAGTTCTTC,CASSLVRSGNSYNEQFF
TRBJ2-7,TRBD2,NA,TRBV5-5,TGTGCCAGCAGCTGGGGGGGTCAGAACGAGCAGTACTTC,CASSWGGQNEQYF
TRBJ1-2,NA,NA,TRBV6-1,TGTGCCAGCAGTGCCCGACAGGAGCTCCCGTATCGGTATGGCTACACCTTC,CASSARQELPYRYGYTF
TRBJ1-2,TRBD1,NA,TRBV5-5,TGTGCCAGCAGCCCTAGGACAGGGGGCTTGGACGGCTACACCTTC,CASSPRTGGLDGYTF
TRBJ2-3,NA,NA,TRBV4-1,TGCGCCAGCAGCCAAGGTGTTGGCAGGAGCACAGATACGCAGTATTTT,CASSQGVGRSTDTQYF